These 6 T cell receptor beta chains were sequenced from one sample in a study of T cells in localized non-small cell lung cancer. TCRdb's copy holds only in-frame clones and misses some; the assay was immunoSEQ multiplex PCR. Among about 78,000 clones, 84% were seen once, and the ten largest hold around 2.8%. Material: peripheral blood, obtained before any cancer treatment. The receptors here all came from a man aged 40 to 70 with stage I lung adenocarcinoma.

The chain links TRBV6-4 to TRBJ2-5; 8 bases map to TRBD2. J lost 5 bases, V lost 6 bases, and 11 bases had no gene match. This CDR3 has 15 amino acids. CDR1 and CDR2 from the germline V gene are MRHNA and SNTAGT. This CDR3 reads CASSNSAGGRETQYF. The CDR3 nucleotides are TGTGCCAGCAGCAACTCTGCGGGGGGCCGGGAGACCCAGTACTTC.

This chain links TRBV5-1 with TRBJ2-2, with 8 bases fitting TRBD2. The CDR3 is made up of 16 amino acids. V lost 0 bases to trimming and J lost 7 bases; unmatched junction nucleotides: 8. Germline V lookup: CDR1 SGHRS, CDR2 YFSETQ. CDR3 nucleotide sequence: TGCGCCAGCAGCTTGGTTGGCGGGGGGCGAGTCGGGGAGCTGTTTTTT. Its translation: CASSLVGGGRVGELFF. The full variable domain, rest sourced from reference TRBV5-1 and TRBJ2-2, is KAGVTQTPRYLIKTRGQQVTLSCSPISGHRSVSWYQQTPGQGLQFLFEYFSETQRNKGNFPGRFSGRQFSNSRSEMNVSTLELGDSALYLCASSLVGGGRVGELFFGEGSRLTVL.

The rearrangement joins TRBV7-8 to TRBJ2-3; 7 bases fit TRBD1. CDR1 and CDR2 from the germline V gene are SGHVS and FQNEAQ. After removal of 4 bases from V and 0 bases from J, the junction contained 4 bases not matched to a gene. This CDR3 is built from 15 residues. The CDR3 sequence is CASSWGQMSTDTQYF. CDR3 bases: TGTGCCAGCAGCTGGGGACAGATGAGCACAGATACGCAGTATTTT. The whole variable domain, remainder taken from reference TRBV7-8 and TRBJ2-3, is GAGVSQSPRYKVAKRGQDVALRCDPISGHVSLFWYQQALGQGPEFLTYFQNEAQLDKSGLPSDRFFAERPEGSVSTLKIQRTQQEDSAVYLCASSWGQMSTDTQYFGPGTRLTVL.

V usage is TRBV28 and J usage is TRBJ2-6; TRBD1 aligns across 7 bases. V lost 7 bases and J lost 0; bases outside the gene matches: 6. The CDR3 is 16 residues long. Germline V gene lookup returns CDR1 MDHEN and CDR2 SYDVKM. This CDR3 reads CASTPGQTSGANVLTF. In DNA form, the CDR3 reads TGTGCCAGCACGCCGGGACAGACCTCTGGGGCCAACGTCCTGACTTTC.

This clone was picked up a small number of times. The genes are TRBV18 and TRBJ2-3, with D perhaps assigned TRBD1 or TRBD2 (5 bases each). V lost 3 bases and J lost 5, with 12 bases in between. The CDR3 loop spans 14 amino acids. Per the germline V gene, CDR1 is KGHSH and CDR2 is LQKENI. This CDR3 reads CASSPTGTVDTQYF. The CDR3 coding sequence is TGTGCCAGCTCACCTACCGGGACCGTAGATACGCAGTATTTT.

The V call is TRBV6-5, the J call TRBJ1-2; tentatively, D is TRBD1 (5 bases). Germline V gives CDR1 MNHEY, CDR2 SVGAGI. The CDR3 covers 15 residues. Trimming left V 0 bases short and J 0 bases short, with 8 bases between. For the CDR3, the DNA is TGTGCCAGCAGTTACTCTAAGGGGACTAACTATGGCTACACCTTC. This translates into CASSYSKGTNYGYTF.